This T cell receptor (beta chain) was sequenced in a study of beta chain features in type 1 diabetes. Study in general: No age, gender or cell yield differences were seen between patients and healthy donors. Analysis included roughly 100 million sorted cells drawn from all samples. Notes on the study in general: Any HLA-type effect on TCRB rearrangement remained unresolved here. Moderate but significant shortening of TCRB CDR3s was recorded in all four CD4+ subsets from Type 1 diabetes patients.

Germline V lookup: CDR1 MGHDK, CDR2 SYGVNS. The germline V and J ends were trimmed by 3 bases and 8 bases, with 17 bases remaining between them. This CDR3 has 15 residues. This clone came up a few times. No antigen is known for it. The sequenced template was cDNA made from the entire isolated RNA. Method: immunoSEQ multiplex PCR; TCRdb's copy keeps in-frame clones and lacks some. The table records about 710,000 clones, over 13% of them present only once. This chain joins TRBV25-1 and TRBJ2-1, with D perhaps matching TRBD1 (5 bases). The sample was naive CD4+ T cells from blood. The TCR sequence derives from a man between 18 and 35 years old with type 1 diabetes. Here the CDR3 DNA reads TGTGCCAGCAGTGACCCAGGGTCGGGCATTGATGAGCAGTTCTTC. Amino acids: CASSDPGSGIDEQFF.